This is a list of T cell receptor beta chains from one sample in a study of regulatory T cells in long-lasting Graves disease. In TCRdb, the multiplex PCR reads were re-called with MiXCR into one record per CDR3 protein. In the table there are 390,000 or so distinct CDR3 sequences, 10% to 15% of which are singletons. The same sample was also used in a study of T cells in Graves' hyperthyroidism and ophthalmopathy.

The source was peripheral blood mononuclear cells (PBMCs), collected at new diagnosis, from a patient treated with antithyroid drugs. All receptors come from a woman in her late teens or twenties with Graves disease. Both conserved end residues are part of each CDR3. D genes are given only for firm matches. Size values are once, few and many counts, or a class for expanded clones, and some rows have none.

v_gene: TRBV12-3/TRBV12-4; abundance: -; d_gene: -; j_gene: TRBJ1-3; CDR3nt: TGTGCCAGCAGTTTCCCGGGGGCCAGTGGAAACACCATATATTTT; CDR3aa: CASSFPGASGNTIYF
v_gene: TRBV7-3; abundance: many; d_gene: -; j_gene: TRBJ2-3; CDR3nt: TGTGCCAGCAGCCCTCTCGAGGACCCCGGGACTACGCAGTATTTT; CDR3aa: CASSPLEDPGTTQYF
v_gene: TRBV6-2/TRBV6-3; abundance: many; d_gene: -; j_gene: TRBJ1-1; CDR3nt: TGTGCCAGCAGTCGAGACCTCATGAACACTGAAGCTTTCTTT; CDR3aa: CASSRDLMNTEAFF
v_gene: TRBV7-9; abundance: few; d_gene: -; j_gene: TRBJ1-1; CDR3nt: TGTGCCAGCAGCAGCGGGGGGCTCACTGAAGCTTTCTTT; CDR3aa: CASSSGGLTEAFF
v_gene: TRBV20-1; abundance: many; d_gene: -; j_gene: TRBJ1-5; CDR3nt: TGCAGTGCTAGACAGGGCGTTCAGCCCCAGCATTTT; CDR3aa: CSARQGVQPQHF
v_gene: TRBV20-1; abundance: few; d_gene: -; j_gene: TRBJ1-1; CDR3nt: TGCAGTGCTAGAGCCGGGGGTCCCAACACTGAAGCTTTCTTT; CDR3aa: CSARAGGPNTEAFF
v_gene: TRBV13; abundance: many; d_gene: -; j_gene: TRBJ2-7; CDR3nt: TGTGCCAGCAGCCCTCGATCCGGGTACGAGCAGTACTTC; CDR3aa: CASSPRSGYEQYF
v_gene: TRBV9; abundance: many; d_gene: -; j_gene: TRBJ2-1; CDR3nt: TGTGCCAGCAGCGTATCGGGACCGCTGTACAATGAGCAGTTCTTC; CDR3aa: CASSVSGPLYNEQFF
v_gene: TRBV27; abundance: -; d_gene: -; j_gene: TRBJ2-1; CDR3nt: TGTGCCAGCAGTTTGTTCTCACAGGATGAGCAGTTCTTC; CDR3aa: CASSLFSQDEQFF
v_gene: TRBV12-3/TRBV12-4; abundance: -; d_gene: TRBD1; j_gene: TRBJ1-2; CDR3nt: TGTGCCAGCAGAATTCCCGGGACAGGGGTTGGCTACACCTTC; CDR3aa: CASRIPGTGVGYTF
v_gene: TRBV7-2; abundance: few; d_gene: TRBD1; j_gene: TRBJ2-4; CDR3nt: TGTGCCAGCAGCCTCCCCGGACAGGGCTGGGACATTCAGTACTTC; CDR3aa: CASSLPGQGWDIQYF
v_gene: TRBV11-1; abundance: few; d_gene: -; j_gene: TRBJ1-2; CDR3nt: TGTGCCAGCAGCGAAGCGGGACTTGACCCGTGGGGCTACACCTTC; CDR3aa: CASSEAGLDPWGYTF
v_gene: TRBV7-6; abundance: many; d_gene: -; j_gene: TRBJ1-1; CDR3nt: TGTGCCAGCACCGTTACAGGGAGCGGAGGCACTGAAGCTTTCTTT; CDR3aa: CASTVTGSGGTEAFF
v_gene: TRBV24-1; abundance: many; d_gene: TRBD1; j_gene: TRBJ2-3; CDR3nt: TGTGCCACCAGTGATTTGCTCGGGACAGGGAACACAGATACGCAGTATTTT; CDR3aa: CATSDLLGTGNTDTQYF
v_gene: TRBV7-8; abundance: many; d_gene: -; j_gene: TRBJ1-6; CDR3nt: TGTGCCAGCAGCTCGACCCTAGGAGACCCATATAATTCACCCCTCCACTTT; CDR3aa: CASSSTLGDPYNSPLHF
v_gene: TRBV3-1; abundance: -; d_gene: TRBD2; j_gene: TRBJ2-3; CDR3nt: TGTGCCAGCAGCCAAGAGATAGCGGGAGGTACCCCTAGCACAGATACGCAGTATTTT; CDR3aa: CASSQEIAGGTPSTDTQYF
v_gene: TRBV28; abundance: -; d_gene: -; j_gene: TRBJ1-5; CDR3nt: TGTGCCAGCAAGAAAGCGGGGGCCCAATTCACAGATACGCAGCATTTT; CDR3aa: CASKKAGAQFTDTQHF
v_gene: TRBV12-3/TRBV12-4; abundance: many; d_gene: -; j_gene: TRBJ2-2; CDR3nt: TGTGCCAGCAGTTCCGGCGCATCCACCGGGGAGCTGTTTTTT; CDR3aa: CASSSGASTGELFF
v_gene: TRBV12-3/TRBV12-4; abundance: many; d_gene: TRBD2; j_gene: TRBJ2-2; CDR3nt: TGTGCCAGCAGTTTAGACGATCCGGGGGGGTTCACCGGGGAGCTGTTTTTT; CDR3aa: CASSLDDPGGFTGELFF
v_gene: TRBV12-3/TRBV12-4; abundance: many; d_gene: -; j_gene: TRBJ2-5; CDR3nt: TGTGCCAGCAGTTTAGGGGAACGGGAGACCCAGTACTTC; CDR3aa: CASSLGERETQYF
v_gene: TRBV6-1; abundance: many; d_gene: -; j_gene: TRBJ2-5; CDR3nt: TGTGCCAGCAGTGAACTACGGAAATTGCAAGAGACCCAGTACTTC; CDR3aa: CASSELRKLQETQYF
v_gene: TRBV20-1; abundance: -; d_gene: -; j_gene: TRBJ2-2; CDR3nt: TGCAGTGCGGCAGCCCGCGAGCCGGGCACCGGGGAGCTGTTTTTT; CDR3aa: CSAAAREPGTGELFF
v_gene: TRBV6-1; abundance: many; d_gene: -; j_gene: TRBJ1-1; CDR3nt: TGTGCCAGCAGACCTGACACCAGAACTGAAGCTTTCTTT; CDR3aa: CASRPDTRTEAFF
v_gene: TRBV7-8; abundance: many; d_gene: -; j_gene: TRBJ2-2; CDR3nt: TGTGCCAGCAGCTACCTGGTCGGGGTGGCCACCGGGGAGCTGTTTTTT; CDR3aa: CASSYLVGVATGELFF
v_gene: TRBV6-1; abundance: many; d_gene: TRBD1; j_gene: TRBJ1-2; CDR3nt: TGTGCCAGCAGTGTCCGACAACAGGGGAACTATGGCTACACCTTC; CDR3aa: CASSVRQQGNYGYTF
v_gene: TRBV19; abundance: -; d_gene: -; j_gene: TRBJ1-5; CDR3nt: TGTGCCAGTAGCGGATCGCGCAGGGGAAGCAATCAGCCCCAGCATTTT; CDR3aa: CASSGSRRGSNQPQHF
v_gene: TRBV6-1; abundance: many; d_gene: -; j_gene: TRBJ1-1; CDR3nt: TGTGCCAGCAGTGAAGCGGTTGGCAGGGCCGCGATCTGGACTATCATGAACACTGAAGCTTTCTTT; CDR3aa: CASSEAVGRAAIWTIMNTEAFF
v_gene: TRBV7-9; abundance: many; d_gene: -; j_gene: TRBJ1-2; CDR3nt: TGTGCCAGCGCTCCGACGACAGGACCGACAACCAACTATGGCTACACCTTC; CDR3aa: CASAPTTGPTTNYGYTF
v_gene: TRBV20-1; abundance: many; d_gene: TRBD1; j_gene: TRBJ1-1; CDR3nt: TGCAGTGCTGGGAGACAGGGGGCGGTTACTGAAGCTTTCTTT; CDR3aa: CSAGRQGAVTEAFF
v_gene: TRBV5-1; abundance: many; d_gene: TRBD1; j_gene: TRBJ1-2; CDR3nt: TGCGCCAGCAGCGCCAGGGGGTCCTATGGCTACACCTTC; CDR3aa: CASSARGSYGYTF
v_gene: TRBV27; abundance: few; d_gene: -; j_gene: TRBJ1-1; CDR3nt: TGTGCCAGCAGTTTGAGTAAGGGCTTTAGCACTGAAGCTTTCTTT; CDR3aa: CASSLSKGFSTEAFF
v_gene: TRBV6-2/TRBV6-3; abundance: many; d_gene: -; j_gene: TRBJ1-1; CDR3nt: TGTGCCAGCAGTTGGGGGGGATCCGAAGCTTTCTTT; CDR3aa: CASSWGGSEAFF
v_gene: TRBV27; abundance: -; d_gene: -; j_gene: TRBJ2-5; CDR3nt: TGTGCCAGCCGGCGGGGGCTGGGGACCCAGTACTTC; CDR3aa: CASRRGLGTQYF
v_gene: TRBV14; abundance: many; d_gene: -; j_gene: TRBJ2-7; CDR3nt: TGTGCCAGCAGCCAAGCCACTTCCTACCCACCCTACGAGCAGTACTTC; CDR3aa: CASSQATSYPPYEQYF
v_gene: TRBV6-1; abundance: -; d_gene: TRBD2; j_gene: TRBJ2-4; CDR3nt: TGTGCCAGCAGATCCCAACTAGCGGGGGGGCCCGGGAACATTCAGTACTTC; CDR3aa: CASRSQLAGGPGNIQYF
v_gene: TRBV12-3/TRBV12-4; abundance: many; d_gene: -; j_gene: TRBJ1-1; CDR3nt: TGTGCCAGCAGTTTAGTTGGGACGAGTAGCGGGGCTTTCTTT; CDR3aa: CASSLVGTSSGAFF
v_gene: TRBV29-1; abundance: -; d_gene: TRBD1; j_gene: TRBJ2-6; CDR3nt: TGCAGCGTTGGGACAGGGCCTGGGGCCAACGTCCTGACTTTC; CDR3aa: CSVGTGPGANVLTF
v_gene: TRBV18; abundance: many; d_gene: TRBD1; j_gene: TRBJ1-2; CDR3nt: TGTGCCAGCTCACCGGGACAGGGTAGCACAAACTATGGCTACACCTTC; CDR3aa: CASSPGQGSTNYGYTF
v_gene: TRBV6-5; abundance: -; d_gene: -; j_gene: TRBJ2-5; CDR3nt: TGTGCCAGCAGTTCGGGCGGCAGCGAGACCCAGTACTTC; CDR3aa: CASSSGGSETQYF
v_gene: TRBV19; abundance: few; d_gene: -; j_gene: TRBJ2-1; CDR3nt: TGTGCCAGTAGTCGGGGTTCTTGGATCTCCTACAATGAGCAGTTCTTC; CDR3aa: CASSRGSWISYNEQFF
v_gene: TRBV6-1; abundance: -; d_gene: TRBD2; j_gene: TRBJ2-3; CDR3nt: TGTGCCAGCAGTGATGGACCTAGCGGGAGGGCCATAGATACGCAGTATTTT; CDR3aa: CASSDGPSGRAIDTQYF
v_gene: TRBV6-5; abundance: -; d_gene: -; j_gene: TRBJ1-5; CDR3nt: TGTGCCAGCAGTTCCAGGGACAATCAGCCCCAGCATTTT; CDR3aa: CASSSRDNQPQHF
v_gene: TRBV7-9; abundance: many; d_gene: TRBD2; j_gene: TRBJ2-1; CDR3nt: TGTGCCAGCAGCCCAACAGCGCGGGAGCCCGCCAATGAGCAGTTCTTC; CDR3aa: CASSPTAREPANEQFF
v_gene: TRBV5-1; abundance: many; d_gene: -; j_gene: TRBJ2-5; CDR3nt: TGCGCCAGCAGCTTTAACCCAGGGTTCCCCCAAGAGACCCAGTACTTC; CDR3aa: CASSFNPGFPQETQYF
v_gene: TRBV12-3/TRBV12-4; abundance: many; d_gene: -; j_gene: TRBJ2-1; CDR3nt: TGTGCCAGCAGTCCGGACAACTACAATGAGCAGTTCTTC; CDR3aa: CASSPDNYNEQFF
v_gene: TRBV12-3/TRBV12-4; abundance: many; d_gene: TRBD1; j_gene: TRBJ1-4; CDR3nt: TGTGCCAGCAGTCCTGGGACAGGGGTCGATGAAAAACTGTTTTTT; CDR3aa: CASSPGTGVDEKLFF
v_gene: TRBV6-2/TRBV6-3; abundance: many; d_gene: TRBD1; j_gene: TRBJ1-1; CDR3nt: TGTGCCAGCAGTTACCGGACAGGCCCTGACACTGAAGCTTTCTTT; CDR3aa: CASSYRTGPDTEAFF
v_gene: TRBV7-3; abundance: many; d_gene: -; j_gene: TRBJ1-1; CDR3nt: TGTGCCAGCAGCTTGTCGACAGCCACTGAAGCTTTCTTT; CDR3aa: CASSLSTATEAFF
v_gene: TRBV18; abundance: many; d_gene: -; j_gene: TRBJ1-6; CDR3nt: TGTGCCAGCTCCCAGGACGGGAATTCACCCCTCCACTTT; CDR3aa: CASSQDGNSPLHF
v_gene: TRBV19; abundance: many; d_gene: -; j_gene: TRBJ2-5; CDR3nt: TGTGCCAGTAGTATATGGACACGGGAGACCCAGTACTTC; CDR3aa: CASSIWTRETQYF